This T cell receptor (beta chain) came from a study of T cell changes during pregnancy in multiple sclerosis. Method: immunoSEQ multiplex PCR; TCRdb's copy keeps in-frame clones and lacks some. The data show some 60,000 clones, with more than 85% seen just once and 3% to 4% held by the top ten. This CDR3 is 15 amino acids long. CDR1 is LNHDA, CDR2 SQIVND, per germline (reference sequence). The J segment lost 6 bases and the V segment lost 5 bases, leaving 7 bases of the junction unmatched. Sequencing used peripheral blood, obtained after pregnancy. The genes are TRBV19 and TRBJ2-1; 10 bases agree with TRBD1. This TCR was recovered from a female donor in good health, enrolled as a control in a pregnancy study. DNA for the CDR3: TGTGCCAGTAGTCATCGACAGGGGGCGCCCAATGAGCAGTTCTTC. Amino acid sequence: CASSHRQGAPNEQFF.